This T cell receptor beta chain appears in the sequencing data of a study of CD4 T cells in relation to SARS-CoV-2 and coronaviruses. V dropped 5 bases and J dropped 1 base, with 9 bases sitting between them. The CDR3 has 15 residues. The germline CDR1 and CDR2 sequences are LNHDA and SQIVND (reference sequence). As for this clone: Its antigen is not known.

The unexposed donors gave CD4+ T cells in about 2011-2018, prior to COVID-19. CD4+ T cells were isolated from the cells after around 9 days of culture. The method was immunoSEQ multiplex PCR; TCRdb's version includes in-frame clones alone and lacks a portion of them. The sample records 27,000 or so clones, around 67% being singletons. The V call is TRBV19, the J call TRBJ2-6; TRBD1 is a possible D gene (6 bases). Source material: CD4+ T cells from PBMCs, cultured in vitro. The sequence came from a human donor in good health. CDR3 protein: CASSLQGSGANVLTF. In DNA form, the CDR3 reads TGTGCCAGTAGTCTACAGGGATCTGGGGCCAACGTCCTGACTTTC.